This T cell receptor (beta chain) was identified during a study of blood T cell repertoires in COVID-19. Overall study: The origin of the acute and convalescent COVID-19 samples was the United States, Italy and Spain. The cDNA or gDNA used as material had been derived from T cells, B-cell-depleted T cells, or PBMCs.

The CDR3 covers 14 residues. CDR1 WSHSY and CDR2 SAAADI come from the germline V gene. J gave up 4 bases and V 6 bases, and 0 bases lay outside the gene matches. Study processing details: How many nucleated cells were present was estimated from reference gene primer amplification. Measured with immunoSEQ multiplex PCR; TCRdb has only the in-frame clones, and not every one. V, J and clone size are taken as reported in that table, and D and trimming were inferred from the DNA itself. The sample consists of about 65,000 clones, around four fifths of them appearing once. The chain joins TRBV10-2 to TRBJ2-3, with 14 nucleotides matching TRBD2. This TCR was sampled from a man of 80 years or more with acute or convalescent COVID-19. The specimen sequenced was peripheral blood. The CDR3 DNA reads as TGCGCCAGCAGGGGACTAGCGGGGGCAGATACGCAGTATTTT. Translating it yields CASRGLAGADTQYF.